The 29 T cell receptor beta chains below come from one sample, sequenced in a study of blood T cell repertoires in COVID-19. Assay used: immunoSEQ multiplex PCR; TCRdb lists only in-frame clones, some missing. The table lists tens of thousands of clones, about nine tenths of them singletons. What was sequenced was peripheral blood. The source is a woman of 80 years or more with COVID-19, enrolled during active disease.

The chain uses TRBV29-1 and TRBJ1-1, with 10 nucleotides matching TRBD1. Germline-derived CDR1 and CDR2 are SQVTM and ANQGSEA. The CDR3 totals 14 residues. V lost 5 bases to trimming and J lost 1 base; unmatched junction nucleotides: 4. The CDR3 bases are TGCAGCGTTCGGACAGGGGGAACGAACACTGAAGCTTTCTTT. Protein product: CSVRTGGTNTEAFF.

The chain has TRBV30 and TRBJ2-3; 8 bases agree with TRBD2. This CDR3 region has 15 residues. CDR1 is GTSNPN and CDR2 is SVGIG in the germline V gene (reference sequence). The V segment lost 3 bases and the J segment 7 bases; nucleotides outside the gene matches: 12. The CDR3 loop reads CAWRDRGSGANTQYF. DNA for the CDR3: TGTGCCTGGAGGGATAGGGGTAGCGGGGCCAATACGCAGTATTTT.

V gene TRBV7-9 combines with J gene TRBJ1-1, with D perhaps matching TRBD1 (5 bases). Per the germline V gene, CDR1 is SEHNR and CDR2 is FQNEAQ (reference sequence). Trimming took 5 bases from V and 4 from J, leaving 11 bases between them. The CDR3 consists of 13 residues. The CDR3 DNA reads TGTGCCAGCAGCGAACAGGAGGGCACTGAAGCTTTCTTT. Amino acids: CASSEQEGTEAFF.

This clone was picked up a small number of times. The chain is built from TRBV19 and TRBJ1-2, with TRBD1 matching 10 bases. The CDR3 loop spans 15 amino acids. V was clipped by 8 bases and J by 3 bases; unmatched bases: 9. From germline, CDR1 is LNHDA and CDR2 SQIVND (reference sequence). CDR3 region: CASRPAGQGYYGYTF. The CDR3 coding sequence is TGTGCCAGTCGACCCGCGGGACAGGGGTACTATGGCTACACCTTC. Variable domain in full (rest from reference TRBV19 and TRBJ1-2): DGGITQSPKYLFRKEGQNVTLSCEQNLNHDAMYWYRQDPGQGLRLIYYSQIVNDFQKGDIAEGYSVSREKKESFPLTVTSAQKNPTAFYLCASRPAGQGYYGYTFGSGTRLTVV.

The chain is built from TRBV6-5 and TRBJ1-4; D possibly corresponds to TRBD1 (6 bases). Germline V gene lookup returns CDR1 MNHEY and CDR2 SVGAGI. The V end was cut by 6 bases, the J end by 8 bases, with 19 bases between. This CDR3 spans 15 amino acids. The CDR3 spells CASSPGSGVVEKLFF. The CDR3, as DNA: TGTGCCAGCAGCCCGGGCTCAGGGGTAGTAGAAAAACTGTTTTTT.

The chain combines TRBV10-3 with TRBJ2-1; 7 positions match TRBD2. Looked up from germline, CDR1 is ENHRY and CDR2 is SYGVKD. The length of the CDR3 is 14 residues. Losses at the gene ends were 4 bases for V and 3 bases for J; bases not matched to a gene: 3. The chain's CDR3 is CAISAGGSYNEQFF. CDR3 DNA: TGTGCCATCAGTGCGGGCGGGAGCTACAATGAGCAGTTCTTC.

This chain connects TRBV10-2 to TRBJ1-6; TRBD1 is a possible D gene (6 bases). V shed 3 bases and J shed 5 bases, with 14 bases lying between them. CDR1 is WSHSY, CDR2 SAAADI, per germline. CDR3 length: 16 amino acids. Written as DNA, the CDR3 is TGCGCCAGCAGTGAACCTGACAGGAGACATAATTCACCCCTCCACTTT. Its translation is CASSEPDRRHNSPLHF.

The chain uses TRBV6-5 and TRBJ2-5; a weak D match, TRBD2 (5 bases). Trimming stripped 5 bases from V and 5 bases from J, with 15 bases between. CDR1 is MNHEY and CDR2 is SVGAGI in the germline V gene. The CDR3 consists of 14 residues. CDR3 protein: CASSPGSGRETQYF. The CDR3, as DNA: TGTGCCAGCAGTCCCGGATCGGGAAGGGAGACCCAGTACTTC.

V gene TRBV5-1 combines with J gene TRBJ2-5; no clear D gene. The CDR3 length is 15 residues. CDR1 is SGHRS, CDR2 YFSETQ, per germline. V lost 4 bases and J 2 bases, leaving 15 bases between the germline ends. Written as DNA, the CDR3 is TGCGCCAGCAGCCCCGCCCAACACGAACAAGAGACCCAGTACTTC. It specifies CASSPAQHEQETQYF.

The V call is TRBV9, the J call TRBJ1-4; 9 nucleotides match TRBD1. J lost 6 bases, V lost 0 bases, and 6 bases had no gene match. CDR1 and CDR2 from the germline V gene are SGDLS and YYNGEE. The CDR3 has 16 residues. For the CDR3, the DNA is TGTGCCAGCAGCGTAGATTCCGGACAGGGGCATGAAAAACTGTTTTTT. Its protein product is CASSVDSGQGHEKLFF.

The chain couples TRBV13 to TRBJ2-1; maybe TRBD1 (6 bases). Germline V gives CDR1 PRHDT, CDR2 FYEKMQ (reference sequence). Trimming left V 3 bases short and J 3 bases short, with 9 bases between. The CDR3 is made up of 14 amino acids. The CDR3 reads CASSFDRYYNEQFF. CDR3 in DNA: TGTGCCAGCAGCTTTGACAGGTACTACAATGAGCAGTTCTTC.

The J gene is TRBJ2-1, the V gene TRBV7-3; 7 bases match TRBD2. The J segment lost 3 bases and the V segment lost 4 bases, leaving 0 bases of the junction unmatched. Germline V gives CDR1 SGHTA, CDR2 FQGTGA. The CDR3 contains 13 residues. The CDR3 nucleotides are TGTGCCAGCAGCTCGGGGGGCTACAATGAGCAGTTCTTC. It is translated as CASSSGGYNEQFF.

The rearrangement uses TRBV2 and TRBJ1-5, with D possibly being TRBD1 (6 bases). Per germline, CDR1 SNHLY and CDR2 FYNNEI. The CDR3 consists of 15 residues. V shed 2 bases and J shed 6 bases, with 14 bases lying between them. The CDR3 nucleotides read TGTGCCAGCAGTGAAAACATAGGGGGTGTTCAGCCCCAGCATTTT. As protein: CASSENIGGVQPQHF. Looking up the rest from reference TRBV2 and TRBJ1-5 gives the full variable domain: EPEVTQTPSHQVTQMGQEVILRCVPISNHLYFYWYRQILGQKVEFLVSFYNNEISEKSEIFDDQFSVERPDGSNFTLKIRSTKLEDSAMYFCASSENIGGVQPQHFGDGTRLSIL.

V gene TRBV12-3 or TRBV12-4 combines with J gene TRBJ1-4, with TRBD1 identical over 7 bases. This CDR3 has 13 amino acids. Unmatched junction bases numbered 7, after V lost 8 bases and J lost 7 bases. The CDR3 DNA is TGTGCCAGCCGAAGGGGGCAGAGTGAAAAACTGTTTTTT. This encodes CASRRGQSEKLFF.

The chain has TRBV7-2 and TRBJ1-2; maybe TRBD1 (6 bases). The CDR3 is 13 residues long. The germline V and J ends were trimmed by 8 bases and 11 bases, with 21 bases remaining between them. CDR1 is SGHTA and CDR2 is FQGNSA in the germline V gene. CDR3 sequence: CASLDRTTQQYTF. The CDR3 DNA reads as TGTGCCAGCCTAGACAGGACAACCCAGCAATACACCTTC.

The genes are TRBV24-1 and TRBJ2-2; TRBD1 might be the D (5 bases). CDR3 length equals 12 residues. The V gene's germline CDR1 is KGHDR and CDR2 SFDVKD. Deletions cut 7 bases from V and 5 bases from J, with 7 bases between. The CDR3 spells CATRGLTGELFF. The CDR3 DNA reads TGTGCCACCAGGGGGCTGACCGGGGAGCTGTTTTTT.

The rearrangement links TRBV3-1 (or the pseudogene TRBV3-2) to TRBJ2-3, with 8 bases matching TRBD2. Germline assignment: CDR1 LGHDT and CDR2 YNNKEL (reference sequence). The CDR3 has 17 residues. V shed 4 bases, J shed 4 bases, and the junction held 13 bases outside the gene matches. The CDR3 loop is CASSPSGGGREADTQYF. The CDR3 nucleotides are TGTGCCAGCAGCCCCTCCGGTGGCGGGCGGGAGGCAGATACGCAGTATTTT.

V and J are TRBV6-5 and TRBJ1-5; a weak D match, TRBD1 (6 bases). V was clipped by 6 bases and J by 0 bases, with 12 bases between them. Germline CDR1 reads MNHEY; CDR2 reads SVGAGI. The CDR3 spans 15 residues. The CDR3 nucleotides are TGTGCCAGCAGCGGGGACAATTATAGCAATCAGCCCCAGCATTTT. This gives the protein CASSGDNYSNQPQHF.

This clone showed up just once. The CDR3 DNA sequence: TGTGCTAGTGGAGCTCAGCGGGTAACTGGAAACACCATATATTTT. Its protein is CASGAQRVTGNTIYF. This chain joins TRBV12-5 and TRBJ1-3; the D is unclear. Between the trimmed V and J ends, which lost 6 bases and 2 bases, there was a span of 14 bases. There are 15 residues in the CDR3. Germline CDR1 is LGHNT and CDR2 is FRNRAP. The full variable domain, completed using reference TRBV12-5 and TRBJ1-3, is DARVTQTPRHKVTEMGQEVTMRCQPILGHNTVFWYRQTMMQGLELLAYFRNRAPLDDSGMPKDRFSAEMPDATLATLKIQPSEPRDSAVYFCASGAQRVTGNTIYFGEGSWLTVV.

In this sample, this clone turned up a few times. J is TRBJ1-3 and V is TRBV3-1 (or the pseudogene TRBV3-2); 7 nucleotides agree with TRBD1. CDR1 LGHDT and CDR2 YNNKEL come from the germline V gene (reference sequence). V lost 5 bases and J lost 4; bases outside the gene matches: 8. The CDR3 sequence is 15 residues long. The CDR3 nucleotides are TGTGCCAGCAGCTCCCGACAGGGCAGCGGAAACACCATATATTTT. Its translation: CASSSRQGSGNTIYF.

The gene calls are TRBV7-9 and TRBJ2-3; possibly TRBD1 for D (5 bases). CDR3 length: 18 residues. CDR1 SEHNR and CDR2 FQNEAQ come from the germline V gene (reference sequence). V gave up 3 bases and J gave up 0 bases, with 19 bases separating them. This CDR3 reads CASSFKRGRQQSTDTQYF. CDR3 coding DNA: TGTGCCAGCAGCTTTAAAAGGGGCAGGCAACAGAGCACAGATACGCAGTATTTT. The full variable domain, completed using reference TRBV7-9 and TRBJ2-3, is DTGVSQNPRHKITKRGQNVTFRCDPISEHNRLYWYRQTLGQGPEFLTYFQNEAQLEKSRLLSDRFSAERPKGSFSTLEIQRTEQGDSAMYLCASSFKRGRQQSTDTQYFGPGTRLTVL.

This clone was picked up a small number of times. Here the CDR3 DNA reads TGTGCCAGCAGTTTAGGCTATACTAGCGGGGGCGTCACAGATACGCAGTATTTT. Translation: CASSLGYTSGGVTDTQYF. V and J are TRBV27 and TRBJ2-3, with TRBD2 matching 11 bases. Per the germline V gene, CDR1 is MNHEY and CDR2 is SMNVEV (reference sequence). This CDR3 region has 18 residues. After removal of 2 bases from V and 2 bases from J, the junction contained 9 bases not matched to a gene.

This clone showed up just a few times. V and J are TRBV3-1 (or the pseudogene TRBV3-2) and TRBJ2-2, with TRBD2 matching over 13 bases. The CDR3 totals 15 residues. From germline, CDR1 is LGHDT and CDR2 YNNKEL (reference sequence). V was pared by 3 bases and J by 9 bases, with 4 bases of the junction left unmatched. This CDR3 reads CASSHGLAGARELFF. CDR3 nucleotide sequence: TGTGCCAGCAGCCACGGACTAGCGGGGGCGCGGGAGCTGTTTTTT.

This clone was picked up one time. The chain recombines TRBV5-8 with TRBJ2-3; 8 bases agree with TRBD1. The trim removed 7 bases at V and 4 bases at J, leaving 5 bases unmatched. In germline, CDR1 is SGHTS, CDR2 YDEGEE. The CDR3 spans 13 residues. CDR3: CASGQGASDTQYF. The DNA of the CDR3 is TGTGCCAGCGGTCAGGGGGCCTCAGATACGCAGTATTTT.

There are a few counts of this clone. The chain uses TRBV27 and TRBJ2-3; 7 bases fit TRBD1. The trim removed 7 bases at V and 5 bases at J, leaving 6 bases unmatched. Germline assignment: CDR1 MNHEY and CDR2 SMNVEV (reference sequence). There are 13 residues in the CDR3. Here the CDR3 reads CASKGAVLDTQYF. The CDR3 DNA is TGTGCCAGCAAGGGGGCCGTTTTAGATACGCAGTATTTT.

V gene TRBV29-1 combines with J gene TRBJ1-1; TRBD1 aligns across 8 bases. The CDR3 runs 14 residues. In germline, CDR1 is SQVTM, CDR2 ANQGSEA. Trimming cost V 7 bases and J 1 base; bases outside gene matches: 8. The CDR3 nucleotides are TGCAGCGCACTAACCGGGACAGGGAACACTGAAGCTTTCTTT. It encodes CSALTGTGNTEAFF.

The CDR3 here is CASSLPGQGMNTEAFF. CDR3 sequence (DNA): TGCGCCAGCAGCCTACCGGGACAGGGGATGAACACTGAAGCTTTCTTT. The rearrangement uses TRBV5-1 and TRBJ1-1; 10 bases map to TRBD1. Germline CDR1 and CDR2: SGHRS and YFSETQ. The CDR3 totals 16 residues. V lost 4 bases, J lost 0 bases, and 6 bases stayed unmatched.

The chain has TRBV27 and TRBJ2-7; a possible D gene is TRBD1 (5 bases). The V gene lost 6 bases and the J gene lost 5 bases, with 11 bases spanning the gap. Germline CDR1 and CDR2: MNHEY and SMNVEV (reference sequence). The CDR3 extends over 12 amino acids. The CDR3: CASRSGPHEQYF. CDR3 nucleotides: TGTGCCAGCAGGTCAGGGCCGCACGAGCAGTACTTC.

The V gene is TRBV7-2, the J gene TRBJ2-1, with TRBD2 identical over 10 bases. Germline V CDR1 and CDR2: SGHTA, FQGNSA. After removal of 5 bases from V and 9 bases from J, the junction contained 16 bases not matched to a gene. The length of the CDR3 is 17 residues. The CDR3 sequence: CASSPVASGGILLEQFF. The CDR3 DNA follows: TGTGCCAGCAGCCCCGTGGCTAGCGGGGGTATCCTTCTTGAGCAGTTCTTC. Using reference TRBV7-2 and TRBJ2-1 for the parts outside the CDR3, the full variable domain is GAGVSQSPSNKVTEKGKDVELRCDPISGHTALYWYRQSLGQGLEFLIYFQGNSAPDKSGLPSDRFSAERTGGSVSTLTIQRTQQEDSAVYLCASSPVASGGILLEQFFGPGTRLTVL.